The 21 T cell receptor beta chains below come from one sample, sequenced in a study of blood T cell repertoires in COVID-19. The repertoire was sequenced with immunoSEQ multiplex PCR; TCRdb's copy has only in-frame clones and lacks some. The sample includes around 300,000 clones, approximately 91% of them seen just once. Sequencing was performed on PBMCs or T cells enriched from blood (not recorded which). Receptors originate from a woman aged 30 to 39 who had recovered from COVID-19.

The V call is TRBV5-4, the J call TRBJ2-2; the match to TRBD1 covers 8 bases. CDR1 is SGHNT and CDR2 is YYREEE in the germline V gene (reference sequence). The CDR3 consists of 17 residues. Unmatched junction bases numbered 13, after V lost 4 bases and J lost 5 bases. DNA for the CDR3: TGTGCCAGCAGCCCAGCTAACCGGGACAGGTCGACCGGGGAGCTGTTTTTT. Protein product: CASSPANRDRSTGELFF.

J is TRBJ2-1 and V is TRBV10-3; D is unresolved. Deletions cut 4 bases from V and 10 bases from J, with 14 bases between. Germline V CDR1 and CDR2: ENHRY, SYGVKD. This CDR3 contains 13 residues. The CDR3 is CAISGFLRAEQFF. The CDR3 DNA reads as TGTGCCATCAGTGGCTTTCTTCGAGCGGAGCAGTTCTTC.

V usage is TRBV7-9 and J usage is TRBJ2-3, with TRBD2 matching 8 bases. Germline assignment: CDR1 SEHNR and CDR2 FQNEAQ (reference sequence). V was pared by 5 bases and J by 2 bases, with 18 bases of the junction left unmatched. The CDR3 contains 19 residues. This CDR3 is CASSPLGSGGFSLTDTQYF. For the CDR3, the DNA is TGTGCCAGCAGCCCTTTGGGGAGCGGGGGTTTCTCTCTCACAGATACGCAGTATTTT.

J is TRBJ1-4 and V is TRBV2, with a possible D match to TRBD1 (6 bases). This CDR3 comprises 14 residues. The germline V gene encodes CDR1 SNHLY and CDR2 FYNNEI. The germline V and J ends were trimmed by 3 bases and 8 bases, with 13 bases remaining between them. CDR3 sequence reads: CASSEARGSEKLFF. CDR3 DNA sequence: TGTGCCAGCAGTGAGGCCAGGGGTAGCGAAAAACTGTTTTTT. Looking up the rest from reference TRBV2 and TRBJ1-4 gives the full variable domain: EPEVTQTPSHQVTQMGQEVILRCVPISNHLYFYWYRQILGQKVEFLVSFYNNEISEKSEIFDDQFSVERPDGSNFTLKIRSTKLEDSAMYFCASSEARGSEKLFFGSGTQLSVL.

The CDR3 sequence is CASKRTGNRDYGYTF. The DNA for the CDR3 is TGTGCCAGCAAGAGGACAGGGAATCGCGACTATGGCTACACCTTC. The rearrangement joins TRBV6-5 to TRBJ1-2; 8 bases line up with TRBD1. J lost 3 bases, V lost 7 bases, and 10 bases had no gene match. There are 15 residues in the CDR3. Germline values: CDR1 MNHEY, CDR2 SVGAGI.

This rearrangement joins TRBV9 to TRBJ2-7; 9 positions agree with TRBD2. This CDR3 is built from 15 residues. Germline trimming cut 4 bases from V and 0 bases from J; bases unmatched to any gene: 5. The germline CDR1 and CDR2 sequences are SGDLS and YYNGEE. The CDR3 sequence: CASSISSGSSYEQYF. CDR3 coding DNA: TGTGCCAGCAGCATTAGTAGCGGGAGCTCCTACGAGCAGTACTTC.

The rearrangement joins TRBV24-1 to TRBJ1-5; possibly TRBD1 for D (5 bases). V dropped 4 bases and J dropped 3 bases, with 12 bases sitting between them. This CDR3 comprises 15 residues. Per the germline V gene, CDR1 is KGHDR and CDR2 is SFDVKD. This CDR3 is CATSEGAKPNQPQHF. The CDR3 DNA sequence: TGTGCCACCAGTGAAGGGGCGAAGCCCAATCAGCCCCAGCATTTT.

The rearrangement uses TRBV27 and TRBJ1-2; 8 bases fit TRBD1. The CDR3 sequence is 16 residues long. V shed 3 bases and J 4 bases; nucleotides not matched to a gene: 10. The germline gives CDR1 MNHEY, CDR2 SMNVEV (reference sequence). In DNA, the CDR3 is TGTGCCAGCAGTTTTCATGGACAGGGAAGGGGCTATGGCTACACCTTC. It yields the protein CASSFHGQGRGYGYTF.

The table lists this clone with a few counts. The J gene is TRBJ2-1, the V gene TRBV4-3; 8 bases agree with TRBD2. The CDR3 consists of 17 residues. The V and J ends lost 2 bases and 7 bases, in that order; junction bases with no gene match: 13. Germline V gives CDR1 LGHNA, CDR2 YSLEER. The chain's CDR3 is CASSQSVSGGGQNEQFF. CDR3 in DNA: TGCGCCAGCAGCCAATCTGTATCCGGGGGGGGCCAAAATGAGCAGTTCTTC.

The CDR3 DNA follows: TGTGCCAGCAGCATTACTCCGGGACAGGACAATGAGCAGTTCTTC. The encoded protein is CASSITPGQDNEQFF. This chain links TRBV7-9 with TRBJ2-1; 8 nucleotides agree with TRBD1. This CDR3 comprises 15 residues. Losses at the gene ends were 5 bases for V and 5 bases for J; bases not matched to a gene: 8. Germline V gene sequence: CDR1 SEHNR, CDR2 FQNEAQ (reference sequence).

The rearrangement links TRBV5-1 to TRBJ1-1; D perhaps matches TRBD1 (5 bases). Germline V gives CDR1 SGHRS, CDR2 YFSETQ. Between the trimmed V and J ends, which lost 0 bases and 10 bases, there was a span of 10 bases. The CDR3 contains 12 residues. DNA for the CDR3: TGCGCCAGCAGCTTGGGACAGTCGGGAGCTTTCTTT. Encoded protein: CASSLGQSGAFF.

This clone showed up just once. The chain couples TRBV28 to TRBJ2-1, with a weak D call TRBD2 (6 bases). The CDR3 has 16 amino acids. Germline V gene sequence: CDR1 MDHEN, CDR2 SYDVKM. Between the trimmed V and J ends, which lost 6 bases and 4 bases, there was a span of 19 bases. CDR3 bases: TGTGCCAGCAGGGGACTGGGGGACTGGACTTACAATGAGCAGTTCTTC. This gives the protein CASRGLGDWTYNEQFF.

This chain connects TRBV4-1 to TRBJ1-2, with D perhaps matching TRBD1 (6 bases). Trimming pared 0 bases from V and 7 bases from J, leaving 12 bases between. The CDR3 covers 14 residues. Germline V CDR1 and CDR2: MGHRA, YSYEKL. Here the CDR3 DNA reads TGCGCCAGCAGCCAAGAAAGGGGGTTGGGTGGCTACACCTTC. Translated: CASSQERGLGGYTF.

The chain recombines TRBV5-1 with TRBJ2-1, with 11 bases lining up with TRBD1. The CDR3 length is 15 residues. After removal of 6 bases from V and 8 bases from J, the junction contained 10 bases not matched to a gene. The germline CDR1 and CDR2 sequences are SGHRS and YFSETQ. CDR3 in DNA: TGCGCCAGCAATAACCGGGACAGGGGGAGGGATGAGCAGTTCTTC. It encodes CASNNRDRGRDEQFF.

The CDR3 nucleotides are TGTGCCAGCAGTTACCGGCAGGGCAATCAGCCCCAGCATTTT. Protein sequence: CASSYRQGNQPQHF. The rearrangement links TRBV6-6 to TRBJ1-5; unclear D gene. Germline CDR1 MNHNY, CDR2 SVGAGI (reference sequence). The CDR3 is made up of 14 amino acids. Trimming removed 2 bases at V and 2 bases at J, with 7 bases between.

The J gene is TRBJ2-3, the V gene TRBV10-2; D might be TRBD2 (6 bases). This CDR3 comprises 14 residues. Trimming shortened V by 10 bases and J by 0 bases, and 14 bases separated the two germline ends. CDR1 is WSHSY, CDR2 SAAADI, per germline. In DNA form, the CDR3 reads TGCGCCATCCGGACTACCGCCAGCACAGATACGCAGTATTTT. It codes for CAIRTTASTDTQYF.

A single count supports this clone. V gene TRBV5-1 combines with J gene TRBJ2-2; 10 bases line up with TRBD2. The CDR3 covers 17 residues. With 0 bases clipped from V and 4 bases from J, the junction kept 6 bases outside the gene matches. The germline CDR1 and CDR2 sequences are SGHRS and YFSETQ. The CDR3 region has the DNA TGCGCCAGCAGCTTGGAGCCTAGCGGGAGTAGCACCGGGGAGCTGTTTTTT. Its protein product is CASSLEPSGSSTGELFF. Combining the CDR3 with reference TRBV5-1 and TRBJ2-2 gives the whole variable domain KAGVTQTPRYLIKTRGQQVTLSCSPISGHRSVSWYQQTPGQGLQFLFEYFSETQRNKGNFPGRFSGRQFSNSRSEMNVSTLELGDSALYLCASSLEPSGSSTGELFFGEGSRLTVL.

The CDR3 coding sequence is TGTGCCAGCAGCTCCCCCAGGGTCGAGCAGCCCCAGCATTTT. It specifies CASSSPRVEQPQHF. V is TRBV6-2 or TRBV6-3 and J is TRBJ1-5, with a weak D call TRBD1 (5 bases). This CDR3 comprises 14 residues. Germline CDR1 is MNHEY and CDR2 is SVGEGT. Trimming cost V 6 bases and J 7 bases, with 16 bases left between them.

The chain's CDR3 is CASSHRAITEAFF. The CDR3 nucleotides read TGTGCCAGCAGCCACAGGGCCATCACTGAAGCTTTCTTT. V gene TRBV3-1 (or the pseudogene TRBV3-2) combines with J gene TRBJ1-1, with D possibly being TRBD1 (5 bases). The ends were cut back, 3 bases at V and 4 bases at J, with 9 bases in the middle. CDR1 is LGHDT, CDR2 YNNKEL, per germline (reference sequence). The CDR3 has 13 amino acids.

The rearrangement uses TRBV4-3 and TRBJ1-2; D is perhaps TRBD1 (5 bases). Germline V lookup: CDR1 LGHNA, CDR2 YSLEER. The V gene lost 1 base and the J gene lost 9 bases, with 15 bases spanning the gap. CDR3 length equals 14 residues. The CDR3 spells CASSQAWRDGSYTF. The DNA of the CDR3 is TGCGCCAGCAGCCAAGCGTGGAGGGACGGCAGCTACACCTTC.

V usage is TRBV15 and J usage is TRBJ2-3; 8 positions agree with TRBD1. The CDR3 contains 16 residues. Trimming cost V 0 bases and J 3 bases; bases outside gene matches: 5. Germline V gene data show CDR1 as LNHNV and CDR2 as YYDKDF (reference sequence). The CDR3 DNA sequence: TGTGCCACCAGCAGAGACCAGGGGGCCGGGACAGATACGCAGTATTTT. As protein: CATSRDQGAGTDTQYF.